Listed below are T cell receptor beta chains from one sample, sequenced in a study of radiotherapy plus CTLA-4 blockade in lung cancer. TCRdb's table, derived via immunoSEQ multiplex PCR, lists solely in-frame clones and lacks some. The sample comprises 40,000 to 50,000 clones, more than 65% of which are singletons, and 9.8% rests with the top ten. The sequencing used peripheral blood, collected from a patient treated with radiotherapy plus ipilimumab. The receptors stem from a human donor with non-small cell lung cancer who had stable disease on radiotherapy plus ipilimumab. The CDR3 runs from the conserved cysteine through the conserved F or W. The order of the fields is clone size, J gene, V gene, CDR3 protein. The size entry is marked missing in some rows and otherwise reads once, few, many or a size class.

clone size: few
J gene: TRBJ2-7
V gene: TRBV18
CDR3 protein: CASSPAAGWGEQYF

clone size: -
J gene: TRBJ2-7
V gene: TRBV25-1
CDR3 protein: CASSEYGQGTNEQYF

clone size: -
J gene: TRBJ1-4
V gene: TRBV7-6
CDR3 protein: CASSLGTGGGTNEKLFF

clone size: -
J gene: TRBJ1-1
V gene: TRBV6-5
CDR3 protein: CASRDREVTEAFF

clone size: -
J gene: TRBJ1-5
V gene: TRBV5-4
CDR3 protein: CASSLDPEGDQPQHF

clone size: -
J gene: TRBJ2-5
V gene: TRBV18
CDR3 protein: CASSRDSQETQYF

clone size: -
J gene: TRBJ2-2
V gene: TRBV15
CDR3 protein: CATNRGLAGELFF

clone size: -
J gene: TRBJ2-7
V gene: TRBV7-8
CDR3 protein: CASSLEFGSAYEQYF

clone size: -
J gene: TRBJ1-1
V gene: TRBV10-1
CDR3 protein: CASSAGTGETEAFF

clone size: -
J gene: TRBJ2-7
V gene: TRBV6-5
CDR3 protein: CASSIRLAGAEQYF

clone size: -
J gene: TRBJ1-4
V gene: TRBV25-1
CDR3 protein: CASSDYITSTNEKLFF

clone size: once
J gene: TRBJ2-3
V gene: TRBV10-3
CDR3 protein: CAISDPLYRADTQYF

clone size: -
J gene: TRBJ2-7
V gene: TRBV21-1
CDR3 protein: CASSWTPLLVRSSYEQYF

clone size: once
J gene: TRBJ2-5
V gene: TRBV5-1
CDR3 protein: CASSLAPLAGGIETQYF

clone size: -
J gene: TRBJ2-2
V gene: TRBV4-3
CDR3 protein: CASSQMTSITGELFF

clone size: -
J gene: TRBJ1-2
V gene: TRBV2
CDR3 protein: CASSSVKTNYGYTF

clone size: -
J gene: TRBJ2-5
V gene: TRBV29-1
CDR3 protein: CSAEGYVETQYF

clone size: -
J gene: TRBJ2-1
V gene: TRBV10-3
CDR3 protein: CAYGIGMRGGSPVEQFF

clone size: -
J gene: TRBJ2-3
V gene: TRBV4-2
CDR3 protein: CASSYGTSGTDTQYF

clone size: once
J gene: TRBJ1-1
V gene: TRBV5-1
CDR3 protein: CASSLEGGAVMNTEAFF

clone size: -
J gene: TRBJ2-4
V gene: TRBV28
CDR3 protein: CASSFRGLAKNIQYF

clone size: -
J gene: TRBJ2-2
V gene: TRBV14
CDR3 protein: CASSQVTGAGELFF

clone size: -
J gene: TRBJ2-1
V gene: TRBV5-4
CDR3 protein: CATYSIGTGYNEQFF

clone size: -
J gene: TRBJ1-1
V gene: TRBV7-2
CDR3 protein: CASRGGGNTEAFF

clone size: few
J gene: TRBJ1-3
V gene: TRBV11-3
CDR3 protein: CASSPAGEGRGINTIYF

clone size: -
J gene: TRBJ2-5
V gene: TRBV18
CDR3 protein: CASSAGPLKETQYF

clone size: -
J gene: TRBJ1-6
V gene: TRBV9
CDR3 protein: CASSVVDRGRSPLHF

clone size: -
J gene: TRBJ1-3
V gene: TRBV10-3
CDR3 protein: CAISERPSGGNTIYF

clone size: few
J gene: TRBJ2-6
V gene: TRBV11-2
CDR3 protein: CAIRDRANSGANVLTF

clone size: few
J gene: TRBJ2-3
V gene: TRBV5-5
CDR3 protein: CASSLGTGSDTQYF

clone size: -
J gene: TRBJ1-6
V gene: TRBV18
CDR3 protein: CASSPILTQGNSPLHF

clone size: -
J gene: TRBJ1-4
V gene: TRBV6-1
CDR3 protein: CASSEETLIAF

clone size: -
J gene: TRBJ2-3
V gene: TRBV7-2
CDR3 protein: CASSLDPLRSGGSTDTQYF